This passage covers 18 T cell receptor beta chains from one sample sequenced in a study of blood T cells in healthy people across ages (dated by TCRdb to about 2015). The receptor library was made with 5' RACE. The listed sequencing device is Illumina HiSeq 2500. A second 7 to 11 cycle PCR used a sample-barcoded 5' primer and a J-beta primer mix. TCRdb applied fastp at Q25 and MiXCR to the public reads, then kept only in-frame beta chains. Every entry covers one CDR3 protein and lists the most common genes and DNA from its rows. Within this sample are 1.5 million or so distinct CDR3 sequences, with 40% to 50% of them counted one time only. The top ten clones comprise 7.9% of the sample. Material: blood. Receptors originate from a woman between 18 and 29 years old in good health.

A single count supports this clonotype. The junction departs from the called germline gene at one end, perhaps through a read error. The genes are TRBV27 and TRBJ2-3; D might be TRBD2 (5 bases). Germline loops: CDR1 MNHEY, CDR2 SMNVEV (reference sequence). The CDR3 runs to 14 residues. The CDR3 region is CASSLGDYTDMQYF. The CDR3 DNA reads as TGTGCCAGCAGTTTAGGAGACTACACAGATATGCAGTATTTT.

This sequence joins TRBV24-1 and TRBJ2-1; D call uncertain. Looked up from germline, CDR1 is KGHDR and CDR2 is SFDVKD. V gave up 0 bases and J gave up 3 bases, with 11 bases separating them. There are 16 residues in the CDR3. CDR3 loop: CATSDLSPTHYNEQFF. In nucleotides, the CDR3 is TGTGCCACCAGTGATTTGTCCCCAACGCACTACAATGAGCAGTTCTTC.

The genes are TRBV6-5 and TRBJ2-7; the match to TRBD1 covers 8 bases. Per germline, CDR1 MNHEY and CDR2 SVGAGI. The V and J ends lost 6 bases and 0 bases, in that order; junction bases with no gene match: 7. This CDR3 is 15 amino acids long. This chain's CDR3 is CASSSRDRRSYEQYF. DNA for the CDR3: TGTGCCAGCAGCTCCCGGGACAGGCGCTCCTACGAGCAGTACTTC.

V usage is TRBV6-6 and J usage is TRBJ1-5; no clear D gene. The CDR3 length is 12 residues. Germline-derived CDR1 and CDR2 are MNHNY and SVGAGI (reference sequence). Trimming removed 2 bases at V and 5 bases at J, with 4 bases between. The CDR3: CASSYEDQPQHF. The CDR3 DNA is TGTGCCAGCAGTTACGAGGATCAGCCCCAGCATTTT.

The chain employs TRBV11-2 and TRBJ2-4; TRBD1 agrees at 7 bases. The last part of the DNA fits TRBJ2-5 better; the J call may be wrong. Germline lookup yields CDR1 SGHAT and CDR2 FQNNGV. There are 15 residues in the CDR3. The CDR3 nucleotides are TGTGCCAGCAGAACGAACCGGGACAGAAAAGAGACCCAGTACTTC. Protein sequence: CASRTNRDRKETQYF.

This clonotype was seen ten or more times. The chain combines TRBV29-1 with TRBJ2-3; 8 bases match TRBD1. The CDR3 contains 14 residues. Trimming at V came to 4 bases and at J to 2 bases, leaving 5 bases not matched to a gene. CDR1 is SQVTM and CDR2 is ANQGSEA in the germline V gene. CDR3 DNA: TGCAGCGTTGGCCGGACAGGGACCACAGATACGCAGTATTTT. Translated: CSVGRTGTTDTQYF.

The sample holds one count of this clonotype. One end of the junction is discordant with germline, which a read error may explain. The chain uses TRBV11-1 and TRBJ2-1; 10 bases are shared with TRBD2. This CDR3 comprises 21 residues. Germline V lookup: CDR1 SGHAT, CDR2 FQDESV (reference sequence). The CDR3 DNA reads TGTGCCAGCAGCTTAACTTTTGAAATCCTAGCGGGAGAAGGGAGGAACAATGAGCGGTTCTTC. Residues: CASSLTFEILAGEGRNNERFF.

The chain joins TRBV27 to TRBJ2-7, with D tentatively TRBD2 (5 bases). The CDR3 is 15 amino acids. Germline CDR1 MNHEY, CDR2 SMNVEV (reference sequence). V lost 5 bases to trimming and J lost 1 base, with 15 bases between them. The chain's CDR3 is CASSAVAEGSYEQYF. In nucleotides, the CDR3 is TGTGCCAGCAGTGCTGTAGCAGAGGGATCCTACGAGCAGTACTTC.

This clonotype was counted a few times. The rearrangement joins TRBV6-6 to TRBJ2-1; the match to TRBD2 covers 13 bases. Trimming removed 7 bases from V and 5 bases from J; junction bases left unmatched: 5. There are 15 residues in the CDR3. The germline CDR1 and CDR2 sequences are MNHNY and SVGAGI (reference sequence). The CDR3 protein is CASTTGTSGNNEQFF. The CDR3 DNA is TGTGCCAGCACTACCGGGACTAGCGGGAACAATGAGCAGTTCTTC.

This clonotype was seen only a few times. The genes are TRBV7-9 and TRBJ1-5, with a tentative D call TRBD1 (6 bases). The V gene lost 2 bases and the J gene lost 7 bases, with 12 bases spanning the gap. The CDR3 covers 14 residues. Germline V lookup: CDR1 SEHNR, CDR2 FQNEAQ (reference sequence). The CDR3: CASSLSTGRQPQHF. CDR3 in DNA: TGTGCCAGCAGCTTATCGACAGGCCGGCAGCCCCAGCATTTT.

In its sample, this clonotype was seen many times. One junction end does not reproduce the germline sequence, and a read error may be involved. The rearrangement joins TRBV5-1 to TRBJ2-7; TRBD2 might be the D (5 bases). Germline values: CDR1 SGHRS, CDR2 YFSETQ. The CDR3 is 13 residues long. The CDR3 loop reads CASSSRTGYEQYF. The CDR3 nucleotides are TGTGCCAGCAGCTCCCGGACGGGATACGAGCAGTACTTC. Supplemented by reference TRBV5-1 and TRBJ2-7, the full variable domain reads KAGVTQTPRYLIKTRGQQVTLSCSPISGHRSVSWYQQTPGQGLQFLFEYFSETQRNKGNFPGRFSGRQFSNSRSEMNVSTLELGDSALYLCASSSRTGYEQYFGPGTRLTVT.

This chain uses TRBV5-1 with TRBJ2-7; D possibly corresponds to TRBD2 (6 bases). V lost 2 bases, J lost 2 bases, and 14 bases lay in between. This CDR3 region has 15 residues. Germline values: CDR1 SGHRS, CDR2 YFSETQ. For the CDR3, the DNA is TGCGCCAGCAGCTTCTCCTCAGCGGGTACCTACGAGCAGTACTTC. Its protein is CASSFSSAGTYEQYF.

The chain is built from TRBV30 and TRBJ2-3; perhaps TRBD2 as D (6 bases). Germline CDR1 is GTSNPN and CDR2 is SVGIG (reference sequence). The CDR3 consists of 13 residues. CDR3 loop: CAYSSVRTDTQYF. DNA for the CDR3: TGTGCTTACTCTAGCGTACGCACAGATACGCAGTATTTT. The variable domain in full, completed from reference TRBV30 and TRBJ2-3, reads SQTIHQWPATLVQPVGSPLSLECTVEGTSNPNLYWYRQAAGRGLQLLFYSVGIGQISSEVPQNLSASRPQDRQFILSSKKLLLSDSGFYLCAYSSVRTDTQYFGPGTRLTVL.

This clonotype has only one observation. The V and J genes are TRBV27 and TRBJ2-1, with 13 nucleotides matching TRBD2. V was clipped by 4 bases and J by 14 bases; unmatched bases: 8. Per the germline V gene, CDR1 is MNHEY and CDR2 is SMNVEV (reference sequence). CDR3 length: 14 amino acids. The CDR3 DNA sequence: TGTGCCAGCAGTTCCAGACTAGCGGGGGGCCCAAAGTTCTTC. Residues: CASSSRLAGGPKFF.

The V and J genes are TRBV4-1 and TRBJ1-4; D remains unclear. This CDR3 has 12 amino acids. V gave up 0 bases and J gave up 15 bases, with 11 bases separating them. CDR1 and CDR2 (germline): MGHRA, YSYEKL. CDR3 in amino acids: CASSQDKGKLFF. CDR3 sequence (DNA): TGCGCCAGCAGCCAAGATAAGGGCAAATTGTTTTTT.

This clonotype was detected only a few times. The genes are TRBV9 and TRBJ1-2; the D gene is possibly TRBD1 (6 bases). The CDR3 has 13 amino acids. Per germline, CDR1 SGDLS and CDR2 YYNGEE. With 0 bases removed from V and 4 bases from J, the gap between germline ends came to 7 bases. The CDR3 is CASSVEGGYGYTF. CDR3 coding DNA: TGTGCCAGCAGCGTAGAAGGGGGCTATGGCTACACCTTC. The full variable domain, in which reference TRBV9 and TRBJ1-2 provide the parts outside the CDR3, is DSGVTQTPKHLITATGQRVTLRCSPRSGDLSVYWYQQSLDQGLQFLIQYYNGEERAKGNILERFSAQQFPDLHSELNLSSLELGDSALYFCASSVEGGYGYTFGSGTRLTVV.

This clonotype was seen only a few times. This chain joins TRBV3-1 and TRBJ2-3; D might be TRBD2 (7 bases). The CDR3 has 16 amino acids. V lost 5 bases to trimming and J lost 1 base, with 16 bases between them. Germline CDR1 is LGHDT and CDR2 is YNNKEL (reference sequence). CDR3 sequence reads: CASSTSYGGRTDTQYF. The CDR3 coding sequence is TGTGCCAGCAGCACAAGTTACGGGGGGCGCACAGATACGCAGTATTTT.

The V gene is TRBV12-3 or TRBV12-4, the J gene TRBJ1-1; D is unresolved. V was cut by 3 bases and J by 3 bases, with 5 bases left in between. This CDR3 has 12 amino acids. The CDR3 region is CASSFEDTEAFF. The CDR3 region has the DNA TGTGCCAGCAGTTTCGAAGACACTGAAGCTTTCTTT.